This is a list of T cell receptor beta chains from one sample in a study of T-cell reconstitution after alpha-beta-depleted transplantation in children. TCRdb independently ran MiXCR on the PCR reads; one entry per CDR3 protein. The sample holds a few hundred thousand distinct CDR3 sequences, roughly an eighth seen once. The starting material was PBMCs from the stem cell graft donor, obtained from the stem cell graft. The receptors stem from a human donor who donated a stem cell graft to a child with combined immunodeficiency. Each CDR3 is given with its conserved first and last residue. A D gene is named only where the DNA matches it firmly. Clone sizes are given selectively: once, few, many, or a class where the clone is expanded.

v_gene	abundance	j_gene	d_gene	CDR3aa	CDR3nt
TRBV2	few	TRBJ2-1	TRBD2	CASRGTREHNEQFF	TGTGCCAGCAGGGGGACTAGAGAGCACAATGAGCAGTTCTTC
TRBV4-3	many	TRBJ2-1	TRBD2	CASSQVGTSPYNEQFF	TGCGCCAGCAGCCAAGTCGGGACTAGCCCTTACAATGAGCAGTTCTTC
TRBV9	many	TRBJ2-3	-	CASSVTDTGYTDTQYF	TGTGCCAGCAGCGTGACGGACACAGGGTACACAGATACGCAGTATTTT
TRBV4-3	-	TRBJ2-3	-	CASSQDWASLSTDTQYF	TGCGCCAGCAGCCAAGATTGGGCTAGCCTGTCGACAGATACGCAGTATTTT
TRBV12-3/TRBV12-4	-	TRBJ2-3	TRBD1	CASSTPQGVKGDTQYF	TGTGCCAGCAGCACTCCACAGGGGGTGAAGGGAGATACGCAGTATTTT
TRBV4-2	-	TRBJ1-1	-	CASSQGFPEAFF	TGTGCCAGCAGCCAAGGATTTCCTGAAGCTTTCTTT
TRBV6-6	many	TRBJ1-2	TRBD1	CASSPPGDSGYTF	TGTGCCAGCAGTCCTCCCGGGGACAGTGGCTACACCTTC
TRBV29-1	few	TRBJ2-1	TRBD2	CSVGTSGPPGEQFF	TGCAGCGTTGGGACTAGCGGGCCCCCCGGTGAGCAGTTCTTC
TRBV7-2	few	TRBJ2-3	-	CASSSSQTGDTQYF	TGTGCCAGCAGCTCGAGTCAAACGGGGGATACGCAGTATTTT
TRBV21-1	many	TRBJ2-1	-	CASSKPSRQGGILYNEQFF	TGTGCCAGCAGCAAACCTTCTCGACAGGGCGGAATCCTCTACAATGAGCAGTTCTTC